Following are 27 T cell receptor beta chains from one sample sequenced in a study of beta chain features in type 1 diabetes. What was sequenced were expressed TCRB transcripts, since all of the isolated RNA had been reverse transcribed. The table came from immunoSEQ multiplex PCR; TCRdb's copy has only in-frame clones and leaves some out. This table holds 900,000 or so clones, roughly 17% found once. The specimen sequenced was naive CD4+ T cells from blood. The receptors originated from a woman aged 18-29 years in good health.

The chain links TRBV5-6 to TRBJ1-2; maybe TRBD1 (6 bases). Germline V lookup: CDR1 SGHDT, CDR2 YYEEEE. This CDR3 is 14 amino acids long. V gave up 1 base and J gave up 4 bases, with 11 bases separating them. CDR3 bases: TGTGCCAGCAGCTTGCATCCGGACAGCTATGGCTACACCTTC. Residues: CASSLHPDSYGYTF.

This sequence joins TRBV19 and TRBJ1-1; D not resolved. V lost 3 bases, J lost 1 base, and 21 bases lay in between. The CDR3 sequence is 18 residues long. Germline CDR1 is LNHDA and CDR2 is SQIVND (reference sequence). CDR3 sequence reads: CASSITVFGIIENTEAFF. The CDR3 DNA sequence: TGTGCCAGTAGTATTACGGTCTTCGGGATCATAGAGAACACTGAAGCTTTCTTT.

This clone showed up just a few times. The chain carries TRBV6-1 and TRBJ2-1, with 8 bases matching TRBD1. CDR1 and CDR2 from the germline V gene are MNHNS and SASEGT. CDR3 length: 13 amino acids. With 6 bases clipped from V and 7 bases from J, the junction kept 5 bases outside the gene matches. CDR3 sequence: CASRRQGANEQFF. Here the CDR3 DNA reads TGTGCCAGCAGACGCCAGGGGGCAAATGAGCAGTTCTTC.

J is TRBJ2-7 and V is TRBV12-5; 8 nucleotides line up with TRBD1. Germline V lookup: CDR1 LGHNT, CDR2 FRNRAP. V lost 11 bases to trimming and J lost 3 bases; unmatched junction nucleotides: 6. CDR3 length equals 12 residues. CDR3 DNA sequence: TGTGCTGAAGGGACAGGAAACTACGAGCAGTACTTC. Translated, it gives CAEGTGNYEQYF. Drawing the rest from reference TRBV12-5 and TRBJ2-7, the complete variable domain is DARVTQTPRHKVTEMGQEVTMRCQPILGHNTVFWYRQTMMQGLELLAYFRNRAPLDDSGMPKDRFSAEMPDATLATLKIQPSEPRDSAVYFCAEGTGNYEQYFGPGTRLTVT.

This clone has just a few counts. The V and J genes are TRBV29-1 and TRBJ2-5; D is possibly TRBD2 (7 bases). The CDR3 has 15 amino acids. CDR1 and CDR2 from the germline V gene are SQVTM and ANQGSEA. V was shortened by 4 bases and J by 5 bases, with 20 bases between the two germline ends. The CDR3 DNA reads as TGCAGCGTTGGGGGGCAGAGACTAGCCAGGGAGACCCAGTACTTC. Translated, it gives CSVGGQRLARETQYF.

This clone was detected only a few times. The chain links TRBV7-9 to TRBJ2-1; the D gene is possibly TRBD2 (6 bases). The CDR3 runs 13 residues. Germline CDR1 is SEHNR and CDR2 is FQNEAQ (reference sequence). V was clipped by 4 bases and J by 6 bases, with 10 bases between them. The DNA for the CDR3 is TGTGCCAGCAGCTCCCAGACTAGCAATGAGCAGTTCTTC. Translating gives CASSSQTSNEQFF. Using reference TRBV7-9 and TRBJ2-1 for the parts outside the CDR3, the full variable domain is DTGVSQNPRHKITKRGQNVTFRCDPISEHNRLYWYRQTLGQGPEFLTYFQNEAQLEKSRLLSDRFSAERPKGSFSTLEIQRTEQGDSAMYLCASSSQTSNEQFFGPGTRLTVL.

This clone was seen a few times. The chain is built from TRBV27 and TRBJ2-7, with D perhaps TRBD2 (6 bases). The CDR3 consists of 13 residues. Germline lookup yields CDR1 MNHEY and CDR2 SMNVEV (reference sequence). V lost 6 bases and J 3 bases, leaving 12 bases between the germline ends. The CDR3 sequence is CASSHGGDYEQYF. CDR3 nucleotide sequence: TGTGCCAGCAGCCACGGGGGAGACTACGAGCAGTACTTC.

The V call is TRBV7-2, the J call TRBJ2-1; D not resolved. CDR1 is SGHTA and CDR2 is FQGNSA in the germline V gene. This CDR3 is built from 13 residues. Between the trimmed V and J ends, which lost 0 bases and 6 bases, there was a span of 6 bases. CDR3 coding DNA: TGTGCCAGCAGCTTAGCGGTCACCAATGAGCAGTTCTTC. Translating gives CASSLAVTNEQFF.

This clone was found a few times. V usage is TRBV6-1 and J usage is TRBJ2-3; a weak D match, TRBD2 (6 bases). Trimming removed 1 base at V and 6 bases at J, with 11 bases between. CDR3 size: 14 residues. CDR1 and CDR2 from the germline V gene are MNHNS and SASEGT. The CDR3 sequence is CASSEDGGMDTQYF. The CDR3, as DNA: TGTGCCAGCAGTGAAGATGGAGGGATGGATACGCAGTATTTT.

In this sample, this clone turned up many times. J is TRBJ1-5 and V is TRBV10-3; 9 bases match TRBD1. The CDR3 runs 16 residues. Germline V CDR1 and CDR2: ENHRY, SYGVKD. V lost 3 bases, J lost 0 bases, and 3 bases stayed unmatched. CDR3 amino acids: CAISEGTGNSNQPQHF. The DNA of the CDR3 is TGTGCCATCAGTGAAGGGACAGGGAATAGCAATCAGCCCCAGCATTTT.

This clone has a handful of counts. The chain couples TRBV10-3 to TRBJ2-7; 8 bases line up with TRBD1. The germline V gene has CDR1 ENHRY and CDR2 SYGVKD. The CDR3 totals 14 residues. Trimming cost V 6 bases and J 7 bases; bases outside gene matches: 11. The CDR3 protein is CAIRGQGSFFEQYF. CDR3 nucleotides: TGTGCCATCAGAGGACAGGGTTCATTTTTTGAGCAGTACTTC.

This clone turned up a few times. The chain uses TRBV14 and TRBJ2-1; TRBD2 aligns across 11 bases. The CDR3 contains 18 residues. The germline gives CDR1 SGHDN, CDR2 FVKESK. The J segment lost 4 bases and the V segment lost 2 bases, leaving 10 bases of the junction unmatched. In DNA form, the CDR3 reads TGTGCCAGCAGCCAAAGTTCTAGCGGGAGGTTCTGGTACAATGAGCAGTTCTTC. Translating gives CASSQSSSGRFWYNEQFF.

This clone was counted between two and nine times. The rearrangement uses TRBV6-5 and TRBJ1-2; 7 bases line up with TRBD1. Germline lookup yields CDR1 MNHEY and CDR2 SVGAGI. Trimming removed 10 bases from V and 2 bases from J; junction bases left unmatched: 13. This CDR3 comprises 15 residues. Written as DNA, the CDR3 is TGTGCCATCAGGAGGGCAGGGACAGAGAACTATGGCTACACCTTC. It is translated as CAIRRAGTENYGYTF.

The chain employs TRBV6-6 and TRBJ2-1; TRBD2 matches 7 bases. J gave up 4 bases and V 5 bases, and 8 bases lay outside the gene matches. In germline, CDR1 is MNHNY, CDR2 SVGAGI (reference sequence). This CDR3 has 15 amino acids. The CDR3, as DNA: TGTGCCAGCAGTGGCTACCCAGCGGGATACAATGAGCAGTTCTTC. Its translation: CASSGYPAGYNEQFF.

The table lists this clone with a few counts. The CDR3 loop is CASSLIPGLAGGVKNIQYF. In nucleotides, the CDR3 is TGTGCCAGCAGCCTAATACCTGGACTAGCGGGAGGAGTTAAAAACATTCAGTACTTC. The rearrangement joins TRBV7-2 to TRBJ2-4, with TRBD2 identical over 14 bases. V trimming: 5 bases; J trimming: 4 bases; junction bases outside the gene matches: 13. The CDR3 contains 19 residues. The germline V gene has CDR1 SGHTA and CDR2 FQGNSA.

The chain has TRBV7-8 and TRBJ2-3; D uncertain. Germline assignment: CDR1 SGHVS and CDR2 FQNEAQ. Trimming removed 5 bases at V and 2 bases at J, with 11 bases between. There are 14 residues in the CDR3. The CDR3 spells CASSPRPDTDTQYF. DNA of the CDR3: TGTGCCAGCAGCCCCAGACCAGACACAGATACGCAGTATTTT.

The V call is TRBV6-1, the J call TRBJ2-3; tentative D call: TRBD1 (8 bases). This CDR3 has 15 residues. In germline, CDR1 is MNHNS, CDR2 SASEGT. The V end was cut by 5 bases, the J end by 4 bases, with 16 bases between. The CDR3 DNA reads TGTGCCAGCAGTAACAGGGGGGGAAACTCAGATACGCAGTATTTT. This gives the protein CASSNRGGNSDTQYF.

This clone was seen more than once but under ten times. The identical CDR3 is also encoded by other nucleotide sequences in the sample. V and J are TRBV5-1 and TRBJ2-7, with TRBD1 matching over 9 bases. Trimming cost V 0 bases and J 2 bases; bases outside gene matches: 3. In germline, CDR1 is SGHRS, CDR2 YFSETQ. There are 15 residues in the CDR3. Here the CDR3 reads CASSLAGTGTYEQYF. CDR3 in DNA: TGCGCCAGCAGCTTGGCCGGGACAGGGACCTACGAGCAGTACTTC.

This chain uses TRBV2 with TRBJ2-6, with D possibly being TRBD1 (6 bases). This CDR3 is built from 16 residues. Trimming pared 9 bases from V and 4 bases from J, leaving 19 bases between. Looked up from germline, CDR1 is SNHLY and CDR2 is FYNNEI. CDR3 amino acids: CARGSGAGAGANVLTF. In DNA form, the CDR3 reads TGTGCCAGAGGATCAGGGGCAGGGGCCGGGGCCAACGTCCTGACTTTC.

V and J are TRBV15 and TRBJ2-5, with a tentative D call TRBD2 (5 bases). Trimming removed 1 base at V and 1 base at J, with 7 bases between. The CDR3 extends over 14 amino acids. CDR1 and CDR2 from the germline V gene are LNHNV and YYDKDF (reference sequence). In DNA, the CDR3 is TGTGCCACCAGCAGAGGTAGCGTCCAAGAGACCCAGTACTTC. Its translation is CATSRGSVQETQYF.

The genes are TRBV6-5 and TRBJ2-1, with 7 bases matching TRBD1. Germline assignment: CDR1 MNHEY and CDR2 SVGAGI. The V and J ends lost 5 bases and 4 bases, in that order; junction bases with no gene match: 8. The CDR3 is 15 amino acids. CDR3 amino acids: CASSRGTAHYNEQFF. The CDR3 region has the DNA TGTGCCAGCAGTCGAGGGACAGCCCATTACAATGAGCAGTTCTTC.

This chain links TRBV25-1 with TRBJ2-2; 7 positions match TRBD2. Germline V gives CDR1 MGHDK, CDR2 SYGVNS. The CDR3 covers 16 residues. V shed 3 bases, J shed 4 bases, and the junction held 8 bases outside the gene matches. The CDR3 sequence is CASSDVRDYFTGELFF. In nucleotides, the CDR3 is TGTGCCAGCAGTGACGTACGGGACTATTTCACCGGGGAGCTGTTTTTT.

V gene TRBV5-5 combines with J gene TRBJ2-1; 7 nucleotides line up with TRBD2. Trimming removed 1 base from V and 1 base from J; junction bases left unmatched: 5. The CDR3 is 16 amino acids. Looked up from germline, CDR1 is SGHKS and CDR2 is YYEKEE (reference sequence). The chain's CDR3 is CASSLHLGRSYNEQFF. CDR3 sequence (DNA): TGTGCCAGCAGCTTGCATCTCGGGAGGTCCTACAATGAGCAGTTCTTC.

The genes are TRBV5-6 and TRBJ2-1; no clear D. V shed 4 bases and J shed 3 bases, with 14 bases lying between them. Germline lookup yields CDR1 SGHDT and CDR2 YYEEEE. This CDR3 is 15 amino acids long. The CDR3 loop is CASSRGPNDYNEQFF. CDR3 DNA: TGTGCCAGCAGCCGCGGCCCAAACGACTACAATGAGCAGTTCTTC. Using reference TRBV5-6 and TRBJ2-1 for the parts outside the CDR3, the full variable domain is DAGVTQSPTHLIKTRGQQVTLRCSPKSGHDTVSWYQQALGQGPQFIFQYYEEEERQRGNFPDRFSGHQFPNYSSELNVNALLLGDSALYLCASSRGPNDYNEQFFGPGTRLTVL.

This clone was found a few times. This sample includes further DNA sequences coding for the same CDR3. The V call is TRBV7-2, the J call TRBJ2-2; perhaps TRBD1 as D (6 bases). There are 16 residues in the CDR3. Trimming removed 1 base at V and 0 bases at J, with 9 bases between. CDR1 and CDR2 from the germline V gene are SGHTA and FQGNSA. The CDR3: CASSLVGGPNTGELFF. CDR3 nucleotide sequence: TGTGCCAGCAGCTTAGTAGGGGGTCCGAACACCGGGGAGCTGTTTTTT.

V usage is TRBV25-1 and J usage is TRBJ2-1; no definite D call. Between the trimmed V and J ends, which lost 6 bases and 5 bases, there was a span of 11 bases. CDR3 length: 13 amino acids. The germline gives CDR1 MGHDK, CDR2 SYGVNS. The CDR3 reads CASRLDLDNEQFF. As DNA, the CDR3 is TGTGCCAGCAGATTGGACCTCGACAATGAGCAGTTCTTC.

The V and J genes are TRBV9 and TRBJ2-1, with D perhaps matching TRBD2 (6 bases). V was clipped by 4 bases and J by 8 bases, with 19 bases between them. This CDR3 has 15 amino acids. Germline CDR1 SGDLS, CDR2 YYNGEE. The CDR3 loop reads CASSPRRRDGDEQFF. The CDR3 DNA sequence: TGTGCCAGCAGCCCGAGACGGCGGGATGGGGATGAGCAGTTCTTC.